This TCR beta chain is drawn from a study of CD8+CD57+ T cells in acquired aplastic anemia (dated by TCRdb to between 2018 and 2020). Broadly, across the study: DNA extracted from sorted CD4+ and CD8+ cells had a mean of approximately 3 ug, with a range of roughly 0.19 to 27.4 ug. Healthy donor samples averaged approximately 9.8 million reads for CD4+ and approximately 11 million for CD8+ cells. On the study overall, not on this receptor specifically: Although roughly 30 CD8+ CDR3 sequences were shared by patients and controls, these sequences appeared highly expressed in patients and within the immunodominant clones of patients. Between patients and healthy controls, no significant difference in CD8+ Simpson's diversity was found (P=0.060).

In the germline V gene (reference sequence), CDR1 corresponds to DFQATT and CDR2 to SNEGSKA. V drops 3 bases and J drops 14 bases, leaving 11 bases in between. The CDR3 runs 11 amino acids, cysteine and phenylalanine included. The sequence is cut down to CDR3 DNA, 33 bases in frame from base 1. A note on this clonotype: The specificity of this receptor is unknown. Base quality data are lacking; no much larger clone is found one base away.

The study deep-sequenced TCR repertoires of sorted CD4+ and CD8+ blood T cells from severe aplastic anemia patients and healthy subjects. Ficoll-Paque density gradient centrifugation was used to isolate peripheral blood mononuclear cells. Before DNA was extracted, CD4+ and CD8+ T cells were sorted using either FACS or magnetic beads. Genomic DNA served as template for TCR beta VDJ combination and CDR3 sequence profiling. An Illumina HiSeq 2000 was used for TCR repertoire sequencing. Regarding the original processing steps: Repertoire assessment relied on Simpson's diversity index, CDR3 size and DJ length profiles, and TRBV/TRBJ rearrangement plots. The most abundant DNA sequence in the deep sequencing data was taken as the immunodominant clone. CDR3 amino acid sequences were screened for sharing across subjects and were compared with published repertoires and the VDJdb database. The raw public reads went through TCRdb reprocessing: fastp at Q25, MiXCR clone calling, in-frame beta chains kept. Under each unique CDR3 protein, matching rows form one entry showing the most common genes and DNA. The V and J calls come from TCRdb's annotation, not from the publication. This sample is represented by approximately 98,000 distinct CDR3 sequences; around 49% of them were singletons. The top ten hold about a third of the sample.

The source is a human donor in good health, serving as a control. The chain is encoded by TRBV20-1 joined to TRBJ1-6; the D gene is perhaps TRBD1, from 5 matching bases. The specimen was sorted CD4+, CD8+, or CD8+CD57+ T cells (not recorded which) from PBMCs. The base sequence is TGCAGTGCTAGGGGCGGGACGGCCCTCCACTTT. Its protein is CSARGGTALHF.